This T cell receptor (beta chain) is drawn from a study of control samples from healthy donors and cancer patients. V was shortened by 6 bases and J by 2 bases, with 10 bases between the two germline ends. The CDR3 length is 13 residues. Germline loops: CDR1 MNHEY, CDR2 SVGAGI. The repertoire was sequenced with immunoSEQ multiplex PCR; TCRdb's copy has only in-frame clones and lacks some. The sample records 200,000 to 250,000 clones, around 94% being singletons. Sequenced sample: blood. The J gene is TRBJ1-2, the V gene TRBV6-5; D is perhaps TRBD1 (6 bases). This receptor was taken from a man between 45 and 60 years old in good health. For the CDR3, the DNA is TGTGCCAGCAGCCGACAGGCCAACTATGGCTACACCTTC. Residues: CASSRQANYGYTF.